This TCR beta chain came from a study of TIL therapy for anti-PD-1-resistant metastatic lung cancer. Across the study: Tumors had a median PD-L1 proportion score of around 6%.

This CDR3 region has 15 residues. The V gene lost 1 base and the J gene lost 3 bases, with 9 bases spanning the gap. Germline V gene data show CDR1 as LNHNV and CDR2 as YYDKDF (reference sequence). Study-wide findings and caveats: Many TIL product clones were absent from baseline tumor, suggesting clonal contraction.

This was the immunoSEQ v3 assay. The table came from immunoSEQ multiplex PCR; TCRdb's copy has only in-frame clones and leaves some out. The repertoire consists of approximately 27,000 clones, with roughly 72% occurring once and the leading ten covering around 6.9%. On this clone itself: Antigen unknown.

Time point in this sample: pre-treatment sample, taken before nivolumab and TIL therapy. The tumor samples were excised metastases, mostly pleural nodules or supraclavicular lymph nodes. Patients then received nivolumab; progressors got lymphodepletion, TIL and IL-2. Patients were adults with stage 4 NSCLC. This specimen was tumor tissue, taken at baseline. The chain employs TRBV15 and TRBJ1-4; D remains ambiguous. This sequence was found in a person aged 25 to 80 with non-small cell lung cancer. CDR3 sequence reads: CATSRAGGANEKLFF. CDR3 bases: TGTGCCACCAGCAGAGCGGGCGGAGCTAATGAAAAACTGTTTTTT.